The table lists the clone carrying this T cell receptor beta chain with a count of one. Authors' analysis steps: Reference gene primer amplification gave estimated nucleated cell counts. Libraries were prepared by immunoSEQ multiplex PCR; TCRdb keeps only in-frame clonotypes and omits some of them. V and J calls and clone size come straight from that table; D and trimming were deduced from the DNA. The table shows 250,000 to 350,000 clones, with 75% to 90% occurring only once. Germline V lookup: CDR1 KGHSY, CDR2 FQNENV. V dropped 7 bases and J dropped 8 bases, with 20 bases sitting between them. The CDR3 is 14 amino acids. This entry belongs to a study of blood T cell repertoires in COVID-19. The overall study: Samples came from the United States, Italy and Spain, spanning acute and convalescent COVID-19. The cDNA or gDNA used as material had been derived from T cells, B-cell-depleted T cells, or PBMCs.

The gene calls are TRBV16 and TRBJ1-1; D may be TRBD1 (6 bases). This receptor was taken from a man younger than 40 with acute or convalescent COVID-19. The specimen sequenced was peripheral blood. CDR3: CASNAQVTGFEAFF. The CDR3 nucleotides are TGTGCCAGCAACGCCCAAGTCACAGGGTTCGAAGCTTTCTTT.